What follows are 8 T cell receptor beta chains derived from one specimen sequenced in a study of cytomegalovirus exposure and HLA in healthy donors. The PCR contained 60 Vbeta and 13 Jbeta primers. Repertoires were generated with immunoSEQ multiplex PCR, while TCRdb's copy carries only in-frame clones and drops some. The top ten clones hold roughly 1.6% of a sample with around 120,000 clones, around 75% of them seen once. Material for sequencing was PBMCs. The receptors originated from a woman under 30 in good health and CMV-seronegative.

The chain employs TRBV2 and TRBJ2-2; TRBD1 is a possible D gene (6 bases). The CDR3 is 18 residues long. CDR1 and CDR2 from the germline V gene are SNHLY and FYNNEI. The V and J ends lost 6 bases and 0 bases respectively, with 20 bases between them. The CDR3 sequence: CASSGNARGNSNTGELFF. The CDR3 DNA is TGTGCCAGCAGCGGCAACGCCAGGGGAAATTCGAACACCGGGGAGCTGTTTTTT.

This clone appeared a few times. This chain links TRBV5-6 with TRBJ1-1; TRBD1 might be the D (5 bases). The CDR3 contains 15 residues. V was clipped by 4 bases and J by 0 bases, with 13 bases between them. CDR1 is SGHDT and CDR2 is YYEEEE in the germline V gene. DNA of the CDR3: TGTGCCAGCAGCCTAACGGGACTTGTGAACACTGAAGCTTTCTTT. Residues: CASSLTGLVNTEAFF.

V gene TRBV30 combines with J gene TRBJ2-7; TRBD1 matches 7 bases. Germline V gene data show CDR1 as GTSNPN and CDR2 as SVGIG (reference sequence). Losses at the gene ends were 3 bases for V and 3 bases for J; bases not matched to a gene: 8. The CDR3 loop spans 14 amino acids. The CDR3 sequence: CAWSRGAGGYEQYF. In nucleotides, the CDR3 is TGTGCCTGGAGCCGAGGGGCAGGGGGCTACGAGCAGTACTTC.

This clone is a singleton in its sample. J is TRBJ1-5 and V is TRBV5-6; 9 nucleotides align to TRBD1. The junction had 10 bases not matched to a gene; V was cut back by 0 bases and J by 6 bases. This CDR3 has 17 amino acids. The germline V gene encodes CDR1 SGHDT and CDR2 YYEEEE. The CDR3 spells CASSLGAGQGMGQPQHF. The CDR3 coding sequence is TGTGCCAGCAGCTTGGGGGCCGGACAGGGGATGGGTCAGCCCCAGCATTTT.

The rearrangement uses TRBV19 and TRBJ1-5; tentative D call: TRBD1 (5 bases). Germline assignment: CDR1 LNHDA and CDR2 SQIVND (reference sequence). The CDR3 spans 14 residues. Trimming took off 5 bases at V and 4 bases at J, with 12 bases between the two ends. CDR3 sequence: CASSAGRQNQPQHF. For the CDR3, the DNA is TGTGCCAGTAGTGCGGGACGGCAAAATCAGCCCCAGCATTTT. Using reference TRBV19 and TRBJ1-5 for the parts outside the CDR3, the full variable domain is DGGITQSPKYLFRKEGQNVTLSCEQNLNHDAMYWYRQDPGQGLRLIYYSQIVNDFQKGDIAEGYSVSREKKESFPLTVTSAQKNPTAFYLCASSAGRQNQPQHFGDGTRLSIL.

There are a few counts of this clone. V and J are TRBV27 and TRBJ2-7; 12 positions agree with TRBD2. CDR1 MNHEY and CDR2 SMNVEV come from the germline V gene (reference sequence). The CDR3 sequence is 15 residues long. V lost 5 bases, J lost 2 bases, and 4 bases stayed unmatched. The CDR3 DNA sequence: TGTGCCAGCAGTATACTAGCGGGGGGCCCCTACGAGCAGTACTTC. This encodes CASSILAGGPYEQYF.

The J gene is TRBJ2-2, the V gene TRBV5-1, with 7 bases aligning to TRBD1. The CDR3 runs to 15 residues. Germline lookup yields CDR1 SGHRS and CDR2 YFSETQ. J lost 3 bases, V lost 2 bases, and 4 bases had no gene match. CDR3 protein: CASSLQGPDTGELFF. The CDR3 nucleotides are TGCGCCAGCAGCTTACAGGGGCCGGACACCGGGGAGCTGTTTTTT.

The CDR3 bases are TGCGCCAGCAGCCAAGGGCTTATCTCGTCTCAGCCCCAGCATTTT. As protein: CASSQGLISSQPQHF. The V gene is TRBV4-1, the J gene TRBJ1-5; D is unclear. Trimming took off 1 base at V and 6 bases at J, with 13 bases between the two ends. The CDR3 sequence is 15 residues long. Germline CDR1 and CDR2: MGHRA and YSYEKL.